Each of the 29 T cell receptor beta chains below was sequenced from the same sample in a study of a mutant IDH1 vaccine in newly diagnosed glioma. Data came from immunoSEQ multiplex PCR; TCRdb stores just in-frame clones and leaves some out. The sample lists about 40,000 clones; 65% to 90% were seen once. The antigens of these receptors remain unknown. Time point specified: week 35, safety follow-up. It was 300 ug of mutant IDH1 20-mer peptide that made up each vaccine dose, given with topical imiquimod. This specimen consisted of PBMCs, obtained from a glioma patient whose treatment included an IDH1 peptide vaccine. Source of these receptors: a woman aged 45 to 65 with glioma.

This sequence joins TRBV6-5 and TRBJ1-2, with D perhaps TRBD1 (5 bases). V was clipped by 8 bases and J by 0 bases, with 13 bases between them. From germline, CDR1 is MNHEY and CDR2 SVGAGI. CDR3 size: 14 residues. CDR3 sequence reads: CASFDSVTNYGYTF. The CDR3 DNA sequence: TGTGCCAGCTTCGACAGCGTAACTAACTATGGCTACACCTTC.

The chain combines TRBV5-4 with TRBJ2-4; TRBD1 agrees at 10 bases. V shed 3 bases and J 9 bases; nucleotides not matched to a gene: 6. The CDR3 contains 14 residues. From germline, CDR1 is SGHNT and CDR2 YYREEE (reference sequence). The CDR3: CASSSTGGRAIQYF. The CDR3, as DNA: TGTGCCAGCAGCTCGACAGGGGGCAGGGCCATTCAGTACTTC.

CDR3 sequence (DNA): TGTGCCAGCAGTTCGCCCGGGACAGGGGATGGCTACACCTTC. This sequence encodes CASSSPGTGDGYTF. The chain carries TRBV28 and TRBJ1-2; 10 nucleotides agree with TRBD1. V lost 4 bases and J lost 6; bases outside the gene matches: 5. This CDR3 spans 14 amino acids. Germline CDR1 reads MDHEN; CDR2 reads SYDVKM.

The V gene is TRBV5-1, the J gene TRBJ1-6; the D gene is possibly TRBD1 (5 bases). V shed 0 bases and J shed 9 bases, with 13 bases lying between them. The CDR3 loop spans 15 amino acids. CDR1 and CDR2 from the germline V gene are SGHRS and YFSETQ. CDR3 sequence reads: CASSLDAGWRSPLHF. The CDR3 DNA follows: TGCGCCAGCAGCTTGGATGCAGGGTGGCGTTCACCCCTCCACTTT.

The chain couples TRBV5-4 to TRBJ1-1; D possibly corresponds to TRBD1 (5 bases). V lost 0 bases, J lost 4 bases, and 13 bases lay in between. The length of the CDR3 is 15 residues. CDR1 SGHNT and CDR2 YYREEE come from the germline V gene (reference sequence). CDR3 bases: TGTGCCAGCAGCTTGGTATCAGGAAGGGGCACTGAAGCTTTCTTT. The encoded protein is CASSLVSGRGTEAFF.

V usage is TRBV4-3 and J usage is TRBJ2-7, with D unclear. CDR1 and CDR2 from the germline V gene are LGHNA and YSLEER. The V end was cut by 1 base, the J end by 2 bases, with 6 bases between. The CDR3 is 13 amino acids. CDR3 loop: CASSQGTTYEQYF. The DNA of the CDR3 is TGCGCCAGCAGCCAAGGGACGACCTACGAGCAGTACTTC.

The chain carries TRBV11-3 and TRBJ1-2; the D is unclear. Per germline, CDR1 SGHNT and CDR2 YENEEA. The CDR3 is 12 amino acids. The V end lost 3 bases, the J end lost 5 bases, and 7 bases lay between the germline ends. The CDR3 region has the DNA TGTGCCAGCAGCTTCACTGGGTATGGCTACACCTTC. Amino acids: CASSFTGYGYTF.

The chain carries TRBV7-3 and TRBJ1-5; D unclear. V lost 3 bases, J lost 6 bases, and 9 bases lay in between. There are 13 residues in the CDR3. Germline-derived CDR1 and CDR2 are SGHTA and FQGTGA. The DNA of the CDR3 is TGTGCCAGCAGCTTTGACCTTGGTCAGCCCCAGCATTTT. As protein: CASSFDLGQPQHF.

The rearrangement joins TRBV27 to TRBJ2-7; no firm D call. Looked up from germline, CDR1 is MNHEY and CDR2 is SMNVEV (reference sequence). This CDR3 comprises 10 residues. Trimming took off 8 bases at V and 2 bases at J, with 4 bases between the two ends. The CDR3 region has the DNA TGTGCCAGCGGAACCTACGAGCAGTACTTC. Its protein product is CASGTYEQYF.

This chain connects TRBV27 to TRBJ1-1; the D gene is possibly TRBD1 (5 bases). Germline values: CDR1 MNHEY, CDR2 SMNVEV (reference sequence). The CDR3 runs to 14 residues. V shed 3 bases and J shed 3 bases, with 11 bases lying between them. In nucleotides, the CDR3 is TGTGCCAGCAGTTTCAAGGGGCGGGACACTGAAGCTTTCTTT. Its translation is CASSFKGRDTEAFF.

This chain links TRBV29-1 with TRBJ2-7, with D possibly being TRBD1 (6 bases). This CDR3 region has 13 residues. The ends were cut back, 3 bases at V and 4 bases at J, with 13 bases in the middle. Germline V lookup: CDR1 SQVTM, CDR2 ANQGSEA. Here the CDR3 reads CSVDLQGTYEQYF. The CDR3 bases are TGCAGCGTTGATTTACAGGGAACTTACGAGCAGTACTTC.

The chain has TRBV6-5 and TRBJ1-2; 8 bases match TRBD1. From germline, CDR1 is MNHEY and CDR2 SVGAGI. J lost 8 bases, V lost 6 bases, and 11 bases had no gene match. This CDR3 comprises 14 residues. The DNA of the CDR3 is TGTGCCAGCAGCCAAGACAGGGGTTTTAGGGGCTACACCTTC. Translated: CASSQDRGFRGYTF.

The DNA of the CDR3 is TGTGCCAGCAGTGAAACTCCCGACAGGGGGGGTGGAAAACTGTTTTTT. Protein: CASSETPDRGGGKLFF. The chain joins TRBV2 to TRBJ1-4; TRBD1 matches at 9 bases. Unmatched junction bases numbered 11, after V lost 2 bases and J lost 10 bases. There are 16 residues in the CDR3. The germline V gene has CDR1 SNHLY and CDR2 FYNNEI.

The sample holds a few counts of this clone. V is TRBV4-1 and J is TRBJ2-1; D is ambiguous. V shed 2 bases and J shed 12 bases, with 11 bases lying between them. This CDR3 has 12 residues. Germline assignment: CDR1 MGHRA and CDR2 YSYEKL. This CDR3 reads CASSQTGKGQFF. CDR3 DNA: TGCGCCAGCAGCCAAACGGGCAAAGGGCAGTTCTTC.

The V gene is TRBV7-6, the J gene TRBJ2-1; 7 bases line up with TRBD2. V shed 6 bases, J shed 0 bases, and the junction held 11 bases outside the gene matches. Germline V lookup: CDR1 SGHVS, CDR2 FNYEAQ. This CDR3 spans 17 amino acids. The chain's CDR3 is CASSRGDGGSSYNEQFF. In DNA, the CDR3 is TGTGCCAGCAGTCGGGGGGACGGGGGGAGCTCCTACAATGAGCAGTTCTTC.

The chain recombines TRBV30 with TRBJ2-6; no clear D. The germline V gene has CDR1 GTSNPN and CDR2 SVGIG (reference sequence). The CDR3 runs to 17 residues. V lost 2 bases to trimming and J lost 4 bases, with 18 bases between them. CDR3 sequence (DNA): TGTGCCTGGAGTTTGACACCACTCTCCCCCGGGGCCAACGTCCTGACTTTC. Translated, it gives CAWSLTPLSPGANVLTF.

This clone has just a few counts. This chain joins TRBV5-1 and TRBJ2-7, with 9 bases matching TRBD1. Germline trimming cut 3 bases from V and 6 bases from J; bases unmatched to any gene: 10. The CDR3 extends over 15 amino acids. The V gene's germline CDR1 is SGHRS and CDR2 YFSETQ. For the CDR3, the DNA is TGCGCCAGCAGCTCGACGGGGGACAGGGCGCTCGAGCAGTACTTC. It is translated as CASSSTGDRALEQYF.

The chain recombines TRBV7-8 with TRBJ2-7; 9 bases map to TRBD2. The CDR3 loop spans 16 amino acids. In germline, CDR1 is SGHVS, CDR2 FQNEAQ. With V trimmed by 5 bases and J by 2 bases, 10 bases remained unmatched. In nucleotides, the CDR3 is TGTGCCAGCAGCCATAGTCGGTCTAGCGGGACCTACGAGCAGTACTTC. Protein: CASSHSRSSGTYEQYF. The full variable domain, completed using reference TRBV7-8 and TRBJ2-7, is GAGVSQSPRYKVAKRGQDVALRCDPISGHVSLFWYQQALGQGPEFLTYFQNEAQLDKSGLPSDRFFAERPEGSVSTLKIQRTQQEDSAVYLCASSHSRSSGTYEQYFGPGTRLTVT.

V gene TRBV19 combines with J gene TRBJ1-5; no firm D call. This CDR3 comprises 14 residues. Deletions cut 10 bases from V and 4 bases from J, with 17 bases between. Germline CDR1 is LNHDA and CDR2 is SQIVND (reference sequence). The CDR3 sequence is CATREGQINQPQHF. The CDR3, as DNA: TGTGCCACCCGAGAAGGGCAGATAAATCAGCCCCAGCATTTT.

The chain links TRBV15 to TRBJ2-5; maybe TRBD2 (6 bases). V was cut by 5 bases and J by 2 bases, with 12 bases left in between. The CDR3 contains 14 residues. The germline V gene has CDR1 LNHNV and CDR2 YYDKDF (reference sequence). This CDR3 is CATSVRGGQETQYF. As DNA, the CDR3 is TGTGCCACCAGCGTCCGTGGGGGGCAAGAGACCCAGTACTTC.

This chain links TRBV2 with TRBJ2-6; D is unclear. The CDR3 contains 15 residues. The germline V and J ends were trimmed by 4 bases and 3 bases, with 10 bases remaining between them. Germline V CDR1 and CDR2: SNHLY, FYNNEI. CDR3 coding DNA: TGTGCCAGCAGTGTGAATGGTAATGGGGCCAACGTCCTGACTTTC. Its protein is CASSVNGNGANVLTF.

This clone occurred a few times. The chain joins TRBV13 to TRBJ2-7; 9 bases align to TRBD2. Germline V gene lookup returns CDR1 PRHDT and CDR2 FYEKMQ (reference sequence). This CDR3 region has 15 residues. Trimming removed 5 bases from V and 4 bases from J; junction bases left unmatched: 9. The DNA for the CDR3 is TGTGCCAGCAGCGCCGGGCGGGGGGGCCTTTACGAGCAGTACTTC. Residues: CASSAGRGGLYEQYF.

V usage is TRBV4-3 and J usage is TRBJ1-2; 8 bases fit TRBD1. After removal of 0 bases from V and 8 bases from J, the junction contained 5 bases not matched to a gene. The CDR3 has 14 residues. Germline V gene lookup returns CDR1 LGHNA and CDR2 YSLEER. Written as DNA, the CDR3 is TGCGCCAGCAGCCAAGACAGGGGGCTCGGAGGCTACACCTTC. It codes for CASSQDRGLGGYTF.

This rearrangement joins TRBV6-5 to TRBJ1-5; 9 bases are shared with TRBD1. CDR3 size: 15 residues. After removal of 6 bases from V and 4 bases from J, the junction contained 7 bases not matched to a gene. CDR1 and CDR2 from the germline V gene are MNHEY and SVGAGI. The CDR3 DNA is TGTGCCAGCAGGAGGGACAGGGCTCTTAATCAGCCCCAGCATTTT. Its translation: CASRRDRALNQPQHF.

The chain joins TRBV19 to TRBJ2-2, with D unclear. This CDR3 has 13 amino acids. The V gene lost 3 bases and the J gene lost 6 bases, with 8 bases spanning the gap. Germline CDR1 reads LNHDA; CDR2 reads SQIVND (reference sequence). CDR3 bases: TGTGCCAGTAGTATGAGTCCTGCCGGGGAGCTGTTTTTT. It codes for CASSMSPAGELFF.

The gene calls are TRBV5-8 and TRBJ2-5; 8 nucleotides align to TRBD1. Germline trimming cut 2 bases from V and 2 bases from J; bases unmatched to any gene: 5. The CDR3 is 15 amino acids. Germline lookup yields CDR1 SGHTS and CDR2 YDEGEE. This chain's CDR3 is CASSFYGTGQETQYF. DNA for the CDR3: TGTGCCAGCAGCTTTTACGGGACAGGTCAAGAGACCCAGTACTTC.

The CDR3 protein is CTSGDREYWNYGYTF. The CDR3 DNA reads as TGCACCAGCGGAGACAGGGAGTATTGGAATTATGGCTACACCTTC. V usage is TRBV1 and J usage is TRBJ1-2; no check of the table's D call, TRBD1, against the DNA was made. TRBV1 is a pseudogene segment. The CDR3 consists of 15 residues.

The rearrangement uses TRBV6-4 and TRBJ1-6; D unresolved. The V gene's germline CDR1 is MRHNA and CDR2 SNTAGT. The CDR3 loop spans 13 amino acids. Trimming took off 2 bases at V and 8 bases at J, with 7 bases between the two ends. The CDR3 protein is CASSDNSYSPLHF. CDR3 DNA: TGTGCCAGCAGTGACAACAGCTATTCACCCCTCCACTTT.

The rearrangement uses TRBV4-1 and TRBJ1-5, with unresolved D. V was clipped by 4 bases and J by 0 bases, with 4 bases between them. CDR3 length equals 13 residues. Germline CDR1 is MGHRA and CDR2 is YSYEKL. CDR3 residues: CASSLGSNQPQHF. Here the CDR3 DNA reads TGCGCCAGCAGCCTCGGTAGCAATCAGCCCCAGCATTTT.